Following are 15 T cell receptor beta chains from one sample sequenced in a study of cytomegalovirus exposure and HLA in healthy donors. Researchers ran the PCR with 60 Vbeta and 13 Jbeta primers. Clones were read by immunoSEQ multiplex PCR, and TCRdb kept only the in-frame ones, dropping some. This repertoire shows roughly 160,000 clones, 80% to 90% found once; its top ten account for about 10%. Sequencing was performed on PBMCs. The receptors were sampled from a man between 18 and 29 years old in good health and CMV-seropositive.

The chain combines TRBV6-5 with TRBJ1-4; possible D gene TRBD1, 5 bases. The germline V gene has CDR1 MNHEY and CDR2 SVGAGI. The CDR3 contains 14 residues. V lost 6 bases and J 8 bases, leaving 16 bases between the germline ends. The CDR3 loop is CASSLQVNPEKLFF. In DNA form, the CDR3 reads TGTGCCAGCAGCTTACAGGTCAACCCCGAAAAACTGTTTTTT.

V and J are TRBV9 and TRBJ1-4; possible D gene TRBD1, 6 bases. The V and J ends lost 2 bases and 3 bases respectively, with 17 bases between them. This CDR3 has 17 residues. Germline loops: CDR1 SGDLS, CDR2 YYNGEE. CDR3 DNA sequence: TGTGCCAGCAGCGTTTACAGGGCAGGCGGGTCTAATGAAAAACTGTTTTTT. It translates to CASSVYRAGGSNEKLFF.

This sequence joins TRBV15 and TRBJ1-2; D may be TRBD1 (6 bases). Germline lookup yields CDR1 LNHNV and CDR2 YYDKDF (reference sequence). The CDR3 spans 14 residues. Trimming left V 6 bases short and J 8 bases short, with 19 bases between. The CDR3 loop is CATREGGAIGGYTF. As DNA, the CDR3 is TGTGCCACCAGAGAGGGGGGGGCGATAGGGGGCTACACCTTC.

V is TRBV4-3 and J is TRBJ1-1, with D possibly TRBD1 on 6 matching bases. The V end lost 1 base, the J end lost 1 base, and 19 bases lay between the germline ends. This CDR3 region has 18 residues. Per germline, CDR1 LGHNA and CDR2 YSLEER. CDR3: CASSQVFNRVLANTEAFF. The CDR3 DNA reads as TGCGCCAGCAGCCAAGTATTTAACAGGGTTTTGGCGAACACTGAAGCTTTCTTT.

V usage is TRBV12-5 and J usage is TRBJ1-1; D perhaps matches TRBD1 (6 bases). The ends were cut back, 10 bases at V and 3 bases at J, with 15 bases in the middle. The germline CDR1 and CDR2 sequences are LGHNT and FRNRAP. The CDR3 has 13 amino acids. The CDR3, as DNA: TGTGCTACCTCCGGTGGGACATACACTGAAGCTTTCTTT. Translating it yields CATSGGTYTEAFF.

The J gene is TRBJ1-2, the V gene TRBV18; D gene uncertain. CDR1 KGHSH and CDR2 LQKENI come from the germline V gene. V lost 3 bases to trimming and J lost 7 bases, with 6 bases between them. CDR3 length: 11 residues. CDR3 region: CASSPSGGYTF. For the CDR3, the DNA is TGTGCCAGCTCACCTAGCGGTGGCTACACCTTC.

The J gene is TRBJ2-5, the V gene TRBV7-7; 9 bases match TRBD2. The V segment lost 1 base and the J segment 2 bases; nucleotides outside the gene matches: 2. This CDR3 region has 15 residues. Germline V gives CDR1 SSHAT, CDR2 FNYEAQ (reference sequence). The CDR3 loop is CASSLGAGGQETQYF. For the CDR3, the DNA is TGTGCCAGCAGCTTAGGAGCGGGGGGACAAGAGACCCAGTACTTC.

The V gene is TRBV5-1, the J gene TRBJ2-7; 7 positions agree with TRBD1. The germline V gene has CDR1 SGHRS and CDR2 YFSETQ. V lost 4 bases, J lost 5 bases, and 9 bases stayed unmatched. The CDR3 contains 14 residues. The CDR3, as DNA: TGCGCCAGCAGCCCGTCGACAGGGTCCAACGAGCAGTACTTC. Its protein product is CASSPSTGSNEQYF.

V gene TRBV19 combines with J gene TRBJ2-1, with 10 bases that match TRBD1. V gave up 7 bases and J gave up 6 bases; unmatched junction bases: 9. The CDR3 is 15 residues long. The germline V gene encodes CDR1 LNHDA and CDR2 SQIVND (reference sequence). The CDR3 DNA reads as TGTGCCAGTACCTTAGCGGGGACAGGGGCCAATGAGCAGTTCTTC. Its translation: CASTLAGTGANEQFF.

The chain couples TRBV9 to TRBJ2-5; 8 positions match TRBD2. Per germline, CDR1 SGDLS and CDR2 YYNGEE. The CDR3 runs to 15 residues. V was clipped by 0 bases and J by 5 bases; unmatched bases: 6. The CDR3 DNA follows: TGTGCCAGCAGCGTAGCGGGGGGGCCTAGGGAGACCCAGTACTTC. It codes for CASSVAGGPRETQYF.

V gene TRBV12-5 combines with J gene TRBJ2-1; D might be TRBD1 (5 bases). The V end lost 2 bases, the J end lost 7 bases, and 6 bases lay between the germline ends. CDR1 and CDR2 (germline): LGHNT, FRNRAP. CDR3 size: 12 residues. CDR3 sequence (DNA): TGTGCTAGTGGTTTGAAGGGGAATGAGCAGTTCTTC. The encoded protein is CASGLKGNEQFF.

The V call is TRBV11-3, the J call TRBJ2-1, with 11 positions matching TRBD2. CDR3 length: 14 residues. Per the germline V gene, CDR1 is SGHNT and CDR2 is YENEEA. J gave up 7 bases and V 4 bases, and 3 bases lay outside the gene matches. The CDR3 spells CASSYSGGVNEQFF. The CDR3 bases are TGTGCCAGCAGCTATAGCGGGGGGGTGAATGAGCAGTTCTTC.

Note on this clone: An end of the junction does not agree with germline; a read error may underlie this. The rearrangement links TRBV11-2 to TRBJ1-1; no reliable D call. Germline V CDR1 and CDR2: SGHAT, FQNNGV. The CDR3 runs 13 residues. The CDR3 protein is CASSLEPPDLQFF. CDR3 DNA sequence: TGTGCCAGCAGCTTGGAACCCCCGGATCTACAGTTTTTT.

This rearrangement joins TRBV27 to TRBJ2-5; the match to TRBD1 covers 11 bases. CDR1 and CDR2 from the germline V gene are MNHEY and SMNVEV (reference sequence). This CDR3 is 16 amino acids long. V lost 2 bases, J lost 5 bases, and 7 bases stayed unmatched. This CDR3 reads CASSLLRTGGLETQYF. The CDR3 DNA is TGTGCCAGCAGTTTACTCCGGACAGGGGGCTTGGAGACCCAGTACTTC.

This clone has more than one count but fewer than ten. The J gene is TRBJ1-1, the V gene TRBV19; 7 bases map to TRBD1. V lost 8 bases to trimming and J lost 3 bases; unmatched junction nucleotides: 6. Germline CDR1 reads LNHDA; CDR2 reads SQIVND (reference sequence). The CDR3 contains 13 residues. The CDR3 protein is CASWRGPHTEAFF. Here the CDR3 DNA reads TGTGCCAGTTGGAGGGGGCCCCACACTGAAGCTTTCTTT.